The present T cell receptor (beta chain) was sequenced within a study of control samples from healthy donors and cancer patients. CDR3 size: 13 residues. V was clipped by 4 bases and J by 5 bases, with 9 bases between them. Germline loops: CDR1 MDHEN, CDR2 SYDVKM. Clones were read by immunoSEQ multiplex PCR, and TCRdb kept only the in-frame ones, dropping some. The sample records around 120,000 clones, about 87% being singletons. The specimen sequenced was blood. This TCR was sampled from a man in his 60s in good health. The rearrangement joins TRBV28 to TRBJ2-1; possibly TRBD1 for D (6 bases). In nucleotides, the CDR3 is TGTGCCAGCAGTTCCGGACAGCACAATGAGCAGTTCTTC. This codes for CASSSGQHNEQFF.